What follows are 10 T cell receptor beta chains derived from one specimen sequenced in a study of T cells in women clearing cervical HPV infection. Libraries were prepared by immunoSEQ multiplex PCR; TCRdb keeps only in-frame clonotypes and omits some of them. In all, the sample yields over 10,000 clones. The specimen was blood buffy coat. These receptors all come from a woman aged 18 to 75 with a cervical HPV16 infection that either progressed to CIN3+ or cleared (not recorded which).

To note about this clone: The read ends 3 residues early relative to the CDR3; the germline J gene fills the gap. The V call is TRBV19, the J call TRBJ1-5, with D tentatively TRBD1 (5 bases). The CDR3 has 13 residues. Germline assignment: CDR1 LNHDA and CDR2 SQIVND (reference sequence). Trimming removed 5 bases at V and 9 bases at J, with 14 bases between. The CDR3 sequence is CASSATVIGPQHF. The CDR3 bases that were read are TGTGCCAGTAGTGCGACAGTTATAGGGCCC.

This clone is called medium-sized based on its frequency. The sequenced fragment ends 3 residues before the CDR3 boundary, so the rest is inferred from the germline J gene. The V gene is TRBV7-9, the J gene TRBJ2-5; D is possibly TRBD1 (5 bases). Deletions cut 1 base from V and 3 bases from J, with 12 bases between. The CDR3 runs to 15 residues. Per germline, CDR1 SEHNR and CDR2 FQNEAQ (reference sequence). The covered CDR3 bases are TGTGCCAGCAGCTTAGGGGGTGACAGAGAAGAGACC. Residues: CASSLGGDREET. The full CDR3 protein reads CASSLGGDREETQYF.

By frequency, this clone is medium-sized. Read sequence stops 3 residues before the CDR3 end, and the germline J gene provides the missing end. V and J are TRBV5-6 and TRBJ2-7, with D uncertain. The V end was cut by 2 bases, the J end by 6 bases, with 6 bases between. This CDR3 spans 11 amino acids. CDR1 and CDR2 from the germline V gene are SGHDT and YYEEEE. The CDR3 DNA, read in part, is TGTGCCAGCAGCTTATCGGGCGAG. Protein: CASSLSGE. The full CDR3 reads CASSLSGEQYF.

Note on this clone: The read stops 3 residues short of the end of the CDR3; the missing end is completed from the germline J gene. This rearrangement joins TRBV6-2 or TRBV6-3 to TRBJ2-7; 9 bases map to TRBD1. This CDR3 has 15 residues. CDR1 MNHEY and CDR2 SVGEGT come from the germline V gene. V gave up 6 bases and J gave up 1 base; unmatched junction bases: 7. The CDR3 spells CASRRTGDGSYEQYF. CDR3 DNA, as far as it was read: TGTGCCAGCAGGCGGACAGGGGATGGGTCCTACGAG.

A note on this clone: The read stops 3 residues short of the end of the CDR3; the missing end is completed from the germline J gene. The chain couples TRBV6-1 to TRBJ1-3; the D is unclear. The CDR3 contains 15 residues. Trimming removed 4 bases at V and 0 bases at J, with 10 bases between. The germline V gene encodes CDR1 MNHNS and CDR2 SASEGT. CDR3 region: CASSGVRLSGNTIYF. Incomplete CDR3 DNA: TGTGCCAGCAGTGGAGTGCGCCTCTCTGGAAACACC.

Concerning this clone: The CDR3 is cut off 3 residues early in the read; its end comes from the germline J gene. This sequence joins TRBV20-1 and TRBJ1-2; perhaps TRBD1 as D (5 bases). There are 15 residues in the CDR3. CDR1 and CDR2 from the germline V gene are DFQATT and SNEGSKA (reference sequence). The CDR3 loop reads CSAQRPLGTRGGYTF. CDR3 bases read: TGCAGTGCGCAGAGGCCTTTAGGGACTCGGGGGGGC.

A word on this clone: The read finishes 3 residues shy of the CDR3 end, and the germline J gene is used to complete it. The chain links TRBV19 to TRBJ1-2; a weak D match, TRBD1 (6 bases). The CDR3 length is 17 residues. The V gene's germline CDR1 is LNHDA and CDR2 SQIVND (reference sequence). CDR3 DNA (partial): TGTGCCAGTAGTGCCCAGGGACTAGCGGGGGGCGCCTTCCAC. Its protein is CASSAQGLAGGAFH. The CDR3 reads in full as CASSAQGLAGGAFHYTF.

Turning to this clone: The CDR3 goes on 3 residues after the read ends, and that part is filled in from the germline J gene. V is TRBV7-2 and J is TRBJ2-2; a weak D match, TRBD1 (5 bases). The CDR3 is 15 residues long. Per the germline V gene, CDR1 is SGHTA and CDR2 is FQGNSA. V was pared by 2 bases and J by 7 bases, with 14 bases between. Partial CDR3 DNA: TGTGCCAGCAGCTTACGGCCAGGGTGGAACGGGGAG. As protein: CASSLRPGWNGE. The full CDR3 protein is CASSLRPGWNGELFF.

On this clone itself: Sequencing ends 3 residues short of the CDR3 end; the germline J gene provides the rest. The chain links TRBV6-2 or TRBV6-3 to TRBJ2-7; 7 bases agree with TRBD1. CDR3 length: 15 amino acids. The V segment lost 2 bases and the J segment 4 bases; nucleotides outside the gene matches: 8. In germline, CDR1 is MNHEY, CDR2 SVGEGT. The CDR3 reads CASSYPPGGVYEQYF. The CDR3 DNA, read in part, is TGTGCCAGCAGTTACCCGCCAGGGGGTGTATACGAG.

The CDR3 DNA, read in part, is TGTGCCAGCTCCACAGCCAGCTCCTATAATTCACCC. Protein product: CASSTASSYNSP. The full CDR3 protein reads CASSTASSYNSPLHF. The chain uses TRBV2 and TRBJ1-6; unclear D gene. The observed sequence ends 3 residues before the CDR3 terminus, with the missing tail filled in from the germline J gene. Germline CDR1 SNHLY, CDR2 FYNNEI. V shed 8 bases and J shed 0 bases, with 11 bases lying between them. The CDR3 length is 15 residues.